These T cell receptor beta chains were read from a single sample in a study of OX40 agonist ivuxolimab in advanced cancers. Method: immunoSEQ multiplex PCR; TCRdb's copy keeps in-frame clones and lacks some. The sample carries 29,000 or so clones, 80% to 95% recorded once. The material was CD4+ or CD8+ T cells sorted from blood, obtained in a trial of the OX40 agonist ivuxolimab. The receptors stem from an adult with an advanced solid tumor such as melanoma, head and neck, liver or kidney cancer. Both conserved end residues are part of each CDR3. D genes are given only for firm matches. Some rows have no size entry. The others give once, few or many, or a class for an expanded clone.

D gene	V gene	clone size	J gene	CDR3 protein	CDR3 DNA
TRBD1	TRBV7-6	NA	TRBJ1-1	CASSDRGQGYTEAFF	TGTGCCAGCAGCGACCGCGGACAGGGATACACTGAAGCTTTCTTT
NA	TRBV5-6	NA	TRBJ1-4	CASSRISDRVSTNEKLFF	TGTGCCAGCAGCAGGATCTCGGACAGAGTGTCAACTAATGAAAAACTGTTTTTT
NA	TRBV2	NA	TRBJ1-1	CASSEALGDEAFF	TGTGCCAGCAGTGAAGCCTTGGGGGACGAAGCTTTCTTT
NA	TRBV11-2	NA	TRBJ2-7	CASSESGGDITRQYF	TGTGCCAGCAGCGAATCTGGCGGGGACATTACGAGGCAGTACTTC
TRBD2	TRBV10-1	NA	TRBJ2-3	CASSLSGLAGATDTQYF	TGCGCCAGCAGTCTGTCGGGACTAGCGGGAGCCACAGATACGCAGTATTTT
TRBD1	TRBV6-5	NA	TRBJ2-7	CASSWDRGLAEQYF	TGTGCCAGCAGTTGGGACAGGGGTCTAGCCGAGCAGTACTTC
NA	TRBV6-5	NA	TRBJ1-2	CASSYRQQGFWGYTF	TGTGCCAGCAGTTATAGACAACAGGGATTCTGGGGCTACACCTTC
NA	TRBV29-1	NA	TRBJ2-1	CSVGGVPSNEQFF	TGCAGCGTTGGGGGGGTCCCCAGCAATGAGCAGTTCTTC
NA	TRBV13	NA	TRBJ2-7	CASSRGFGGPSSYEQYF	TGTGCCAGCAGCCGCGGTTTTGGGGGGCCGAGCTCCTACGAGCAGTACTTC
NA	TRBV5-1	NA	TRBJ2-4	CASSRGLRDGVEDIQYF	TGCGCCAGCAGCCGGGGCCTGAGGGACGGGGTCGAGGACATTCAGTACTTC
TRBD1	TRBV6-1	few	TRBJ2-3	CASRDGTGSTDTQYF	TGTGCCAGCAGGGACGGGACAGGGAGCACAGATACGCAGTATTTT
TRBD2	TRBV5-6	NA	TRBJ2-3	CASSLGTTDTQYF	TGTGCCAGCAGCTTAGGGACTACCGATACGCAGTATTTT
NA	TRBV6-6	NA	TRBJ1-5	CASSYSEGGQPQHF	TGTGCCAGCAGTTACTCAGAAGGGGGTCAGCCCCAGCATTTT
TRBD1	TRBV30	NA	TRBJ2-1	CAWGTGSGQFF	TGTGCCTGGGGGACAGGGTCCGGCCAGTTCTTC
NA	TRBV19	NA	TRBJ1-5	CASSIDGPPANQPQHF	TGTGCCAGTAGTATAGACGGGCCCCCGGCCAATCAGCCCCAGCATTTT
NA	TRBV12-5	NA	TRBJ1-1	CASGLMNTEAFF	TGTGCTAGTGGTTTGATGAACACTGAAGCTTTCTTT
TRBD1	TRBV6-6	NA	TRBJ1-6	CASRRQGGNNSPLHF	TGTGCCAGCAGGCGACAGGGGGGGAATAATTCACCCCTCCACTTT
TRBD2	TRBV5-1	NA	TRBJ2-7	CASRGSGSSYEQYF	TGCGCCAGCAGGGGTAGCGGGTCCTCCTACGAGCAGTACTTC
TRBD2	TRBV19	NA	TRBJ2-1	CASSPVLAGGPGNEQFF	TGTGCCAGTAGTCCGGTATTAGCGGGAGGGCCGGGTAATGAGCAGTTCTTC
TRBD2	TRBV5-6	NA	TRBJ2-5	CASSWEGQTQYF	TGTGCCAGCAGCTGGGAGGGGCAGACCCAGTACTTC
NA	TRBV25-1	once	TRBJ1-4	CASSELGHNEKLFF	TGTGCCAGCAGTGAGCTGGGACATAATGAAAAACTGTTTTTT
TRBD2	TRBV27	NA	TRBJ2-1	CASNRGGWRTRNEQFF	TGTGCCAGCAACCGGGGGGGGTGGCGGACTCGCAATGAGCAGTTCTTC
TRBD2	TRBV6-9	NA	TRBJ2-7	CASSYGTSGTYEQYF	TGTGCCAGCAGTTATGGGACTAGCGGTACCTACGAGCAGTACTTC
NA	TRBV2	NA	TRBJ2-6	CASSEYSGANVLTF	TGTGCCAGCAGTGAATACTCTGGGGCCAACGTCCTGACTTTC
NA	TRBV5-1	NA	TRBJ1-6	CASSLGSLTAASPLHF	TGCGCCAGCAGCTTGGGCTCCCTGACAGCAGCTTCACCCCTCCACTTT
NA	TRBV14	NA	TRBJ2-1	CASSSSQGYNEQFF	TGTGCCAGCAGTTCCAGTCAGGGTTACAATGAGCAGTTCTTC
TRBD2	TRBV6-5	NA	TRBJ2-2	CASRGAGGNTGELFF	TGTGCCAGCAGGGGAGCGGGGGGCAACACCGGGGAGCTGTTTTTT
NA	TRBV18	NA	TRBJ2-2	CASSPGVGELFF	TGTGCCAGCTCACCAGGAGTTGGGGAGCTGTTTTTT
NA	TRBV11-2	NA	TRBJ2-7	CASSLGGSGVEQYF	TGTGCCAGCAGCTTAGGGGGATCAGGGGTCGAGCAGTACTTC
NA	TRBV7-2	once	TRBJ2-3	CASSSKATLGTDTQYF	TGTGCCAGCAGCTCGAAAGCGACCCTGGGGACAGATACGCAGTATTTT
TRBD1	TRBV7-9	NA	TRBJ2-7	CASSFNQGAYEQYF	TGTGCCAGCAGCTTTAATCAGGGGGCCTACGAGCAGTACTTC
NA	TRBV4-1	NA	TRBJ2-7	CASSQSIRGSSYEQYF	TGCGCCAGCAGCCAATCCATTAGGGGGAGCTCCTACGAGCAGTACTTC
NA	TRBV14	NA	TRBJ2-1	CASDSGGGYNEQFF	TGTGCCAGCGACTCAGGGGGAGGTTACAATGAGCAGTTCTTC
NA	TRBV4-1	few	TRBJ1-1	CASSQVRTRALYTEAFF	TGCGCCAGCAGCCAAGTTAGAACGAGGGCTCTATACACTGAAGCTTTCTTT
NA	TRBV5-1	NA	TRBJ2-5	CASSGQGGTGETQYF	TGCGCCAGCAGCGGACAGGGAGGGACGGGAGAGACCCAGTACTTC
NA	TRBV27	NA	TRBJ1-1	CASSHGTIREAFF	TGTGCCAGCAGTCACGGGACCATACGTGAAGCTTTCTTT
NA	TRBV2	NA	TRBJ2-1	CASSVEGAEQFF	TGTGCCAGCAGTGTTGAAGGGGCCGAGCAGTTCTTC
TRBD2	TRBV11-1	NA	TRBJ2-5	CASSLSLAGAETQYF	TGTGCCAGCAGCTTATCACTAGCGGGAGCCGAGACCCAGTACTTC
NA	TRBV28	few	TRBJ1-1	CASSWRDLNTEAFF	TGTGCCAGCAGTTGGAGGGATTTGAACACTGAAGCTTTCTTT
NA	TRBV6-4	NA	TRBJ1-2	CASSPQEGNYGYTF	TGTGCCAGCAGTCCTCAGGAGGGGAATTATGGCTACACCTTC
NA	TRBV7-6	once	TRBJ1-1	CASREDPNTEAFF	TGTGCCAGTAGGGAAGATCCGAACACTGAAGCTTTCTTT
NA	TRBV6-6	NA	TRBJ1-1	CASSYSKGTEAFF	TGTGCCAGCAGTTACTCGAAGGGAACTGAAGCTTTCTTT
NA	TRBV7-9	NA	TRBJ1-1	CASSLLETEAFF	TGTGCCAGCAGCTTATTAGAAACTGAAGCTTTCTTT
NA	TRBV6-5	NA	TRBJ1-3	CASTRAPNGDTIYF	TGTGCCAGTACCAGGGCCCCTAATGGAGACACCATATATTTT
NA	TRBV7-7	NA	TRBJ2-5	CASSLFRQETQYF	TGTGCCAGCAGCTTGTTCAGACAAGAGACCCAGTACTTC
TRBD2	TRBV5-5	NA	TRBJ2-3	CASSYGTGGSDTQYF	TGTGCCAGCAGCTACGGAACGGGAGGATCAGATACGCAGTATTTT
NA	TRBV19	NA	TRBJ1-3	CASSIDPGASSGNTIYF	TGTGCCAGTAGTATAGACCCCGGGGCAAGCTCTGGAAACACCATATATTTT
NA	TRBV6-7	NA	TRBJ1-1	CASSYIRTEAFF	TGTGCCAGCAGTTATATTAGGACTGAAGCTTTCTTT
NA	TRBV20-1	once	TRBJ1-2	CSATTGSGYTF	TGCAGTGCCACCACAGGGTCAGGCTACACCTTC
TRBD2	TRBV7-6	NA	TRBJ2-1	CASSLEASGGDNEQFF	TGTGCCAGCAGCTTAGAGGCTAGCGGGGGGGACAATGAGCAGTTCTTC